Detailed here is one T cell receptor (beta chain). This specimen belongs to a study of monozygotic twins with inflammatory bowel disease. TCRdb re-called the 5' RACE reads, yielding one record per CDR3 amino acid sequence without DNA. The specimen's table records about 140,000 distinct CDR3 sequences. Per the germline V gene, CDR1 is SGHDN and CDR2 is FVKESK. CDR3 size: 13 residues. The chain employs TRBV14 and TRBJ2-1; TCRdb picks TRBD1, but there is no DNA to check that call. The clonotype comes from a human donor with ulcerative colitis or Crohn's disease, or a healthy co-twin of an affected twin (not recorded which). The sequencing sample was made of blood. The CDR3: CASSQDPGHEQFF.